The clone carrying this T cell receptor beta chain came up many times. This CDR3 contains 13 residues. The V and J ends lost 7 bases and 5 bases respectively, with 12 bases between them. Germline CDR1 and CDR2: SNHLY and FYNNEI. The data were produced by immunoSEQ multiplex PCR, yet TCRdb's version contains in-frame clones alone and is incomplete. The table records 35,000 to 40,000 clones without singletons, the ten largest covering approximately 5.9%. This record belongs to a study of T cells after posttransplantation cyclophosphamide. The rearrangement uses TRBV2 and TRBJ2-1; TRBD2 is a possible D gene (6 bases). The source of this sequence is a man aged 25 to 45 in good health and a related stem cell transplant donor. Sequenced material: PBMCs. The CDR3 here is CASTSEIHNEQFF. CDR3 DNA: TGTGCCAGCACTAGCGAAATTCACAATGAGCAGTTCTTC.